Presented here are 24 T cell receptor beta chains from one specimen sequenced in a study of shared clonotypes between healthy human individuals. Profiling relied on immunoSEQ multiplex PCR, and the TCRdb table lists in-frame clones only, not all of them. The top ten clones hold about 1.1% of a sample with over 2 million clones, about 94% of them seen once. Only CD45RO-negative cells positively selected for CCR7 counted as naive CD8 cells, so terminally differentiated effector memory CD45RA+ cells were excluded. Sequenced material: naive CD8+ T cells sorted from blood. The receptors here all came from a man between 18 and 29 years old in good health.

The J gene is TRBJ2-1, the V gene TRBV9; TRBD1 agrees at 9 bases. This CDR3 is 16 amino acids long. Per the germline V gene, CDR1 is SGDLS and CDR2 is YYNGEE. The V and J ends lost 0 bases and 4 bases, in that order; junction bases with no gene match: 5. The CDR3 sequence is CASSVDPGQGYNEQFF. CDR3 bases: TGTGCCAGCAGCGTAGATCCAGGACAGGGGTACAATGAGCAGTTCTTC.

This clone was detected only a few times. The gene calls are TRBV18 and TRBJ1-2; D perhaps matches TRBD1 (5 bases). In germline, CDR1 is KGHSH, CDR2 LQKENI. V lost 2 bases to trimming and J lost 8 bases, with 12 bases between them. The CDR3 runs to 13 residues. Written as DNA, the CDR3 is TGTGCCAGCTCACCAATCTCGGCAGGGGGCTACACCTTC. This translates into CASSPISAGGYTF.

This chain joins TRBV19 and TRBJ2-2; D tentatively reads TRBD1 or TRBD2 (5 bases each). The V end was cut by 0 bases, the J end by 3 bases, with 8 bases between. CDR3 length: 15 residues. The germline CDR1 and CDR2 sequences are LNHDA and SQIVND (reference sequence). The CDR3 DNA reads TGTGCCAGTAGTATAGACGGGGCCGACACCGGGGAGCTGTTTTTT. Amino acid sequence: CASSIDGADTGELFF. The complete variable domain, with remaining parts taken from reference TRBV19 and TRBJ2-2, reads DGGITQSPKYLFRKEGQNVTLSCEQNLNHDAMYWYRQDPGQGLRLIYYSQIVNDFQKGDIAEGYSVSREKKESFPLTVTSAQKNPTAFYLCASSIDGADTGELFFGEGSRLTVL.

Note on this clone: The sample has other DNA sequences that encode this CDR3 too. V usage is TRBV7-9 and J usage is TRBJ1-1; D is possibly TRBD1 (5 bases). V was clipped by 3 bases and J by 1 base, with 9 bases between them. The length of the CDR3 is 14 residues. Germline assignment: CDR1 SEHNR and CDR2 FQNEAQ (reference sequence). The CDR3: CASSLAGGNTEAFF. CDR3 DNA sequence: TGTGCCAGCAGCTTGGCGGGGGGGAACACTGAAGCTTTCTTT. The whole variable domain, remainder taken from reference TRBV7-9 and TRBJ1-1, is DTGVSQNPRHKITKRGQNVTFRCDPISEHNRLYWYRQTLGQGPEFLTYFQNEAQLEKSRLLSDRFSAERPKGSFSTLEIQRTEQGDSAMYLCASSLAGGNTEAFFGQGTRLTVV.

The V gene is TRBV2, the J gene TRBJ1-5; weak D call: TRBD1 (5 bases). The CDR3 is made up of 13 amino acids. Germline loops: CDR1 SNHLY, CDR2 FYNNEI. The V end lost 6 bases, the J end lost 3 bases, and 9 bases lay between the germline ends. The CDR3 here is CASRGGVNQPQHF. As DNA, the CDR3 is TGTGCCAGCAGGGGGGGGGTCAATCAGCCCCAGCATTTT.

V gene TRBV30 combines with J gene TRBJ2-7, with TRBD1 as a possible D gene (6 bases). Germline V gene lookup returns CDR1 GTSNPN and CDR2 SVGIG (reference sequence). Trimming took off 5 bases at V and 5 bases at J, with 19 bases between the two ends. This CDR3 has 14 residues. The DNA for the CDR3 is TGTGCCTGGGGACAAGAGAACAGGGTTGACGAGCAGTACTTC. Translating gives CAWGQENRVDEQYF. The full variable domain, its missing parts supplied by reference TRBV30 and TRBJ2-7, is SQTIHQWPATLVQPVGSPLSLECTVEGTSNPNLYWYRQAAGRGLQLLFYSVGIGQISSEVPQNLSASRPQDRQFILSSKKLLLSDSGFYLCAWGQENRVDEQYFGPGTRLTVT.

CDR3 sequence reads: CASSRGQGNEKLFF. DNA for the CDR3: TGTGCCAGCAGCCGTGGACAGGGTAATGAAAAACTGTTTTTT. The chain couples TRBV7-9 to TRBJ1-4; 8 bases agree with TRBD1. The V and J ends lost 5 bases and 4 bases, in that order; junction bases with no gene match: 3. Germline CDR1 is SEHNR and CDR2 is FQNEAQ (reference sequence). The CDR3 is 14 residues long. Full variable domain (remainder filled in from reference TRBV7-9 and TRBJ1-4): DTGVSQNPRHKITKRGQNVTFRCDPISEHNRLYWYRQTLGQGPEFLTYFQNEAQLEKSRLLSDRFSAERPKGSFSTLEIQRTEQGDSAMYLCASSRGQGNEKLFFGSGTQLSVL.

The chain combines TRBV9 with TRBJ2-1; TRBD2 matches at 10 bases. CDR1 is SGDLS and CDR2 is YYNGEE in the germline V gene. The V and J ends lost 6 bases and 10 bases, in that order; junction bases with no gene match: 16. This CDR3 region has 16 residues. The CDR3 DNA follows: TGTGCCAGCACCGCGGGGGGACTAGCGCTACATGGGGAGCAGTTCTTC. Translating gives CASTAGGLALHGEQFF.

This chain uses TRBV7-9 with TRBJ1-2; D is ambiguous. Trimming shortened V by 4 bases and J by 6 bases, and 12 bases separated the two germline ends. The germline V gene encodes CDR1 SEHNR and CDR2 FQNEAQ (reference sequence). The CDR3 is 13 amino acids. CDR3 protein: CASSSELEHGYTF. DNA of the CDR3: TGTGCCAGCAGCTCGGAATTGGAGCATGGCTACACCTTC.

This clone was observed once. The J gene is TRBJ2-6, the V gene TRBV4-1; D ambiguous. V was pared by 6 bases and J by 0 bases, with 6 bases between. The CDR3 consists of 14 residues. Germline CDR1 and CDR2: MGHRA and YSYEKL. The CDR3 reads CASSSISGANVLTF. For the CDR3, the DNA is TGCGCCAGCAGTTCAATCTCTGGGGCCAACGTCCTGACTTTC.

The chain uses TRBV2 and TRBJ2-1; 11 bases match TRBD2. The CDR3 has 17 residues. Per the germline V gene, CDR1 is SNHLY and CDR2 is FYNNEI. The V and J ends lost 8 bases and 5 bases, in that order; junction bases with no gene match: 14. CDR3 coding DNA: TGTGCCAGCGCCCCCATAGCGGGGGGGACTAAGAACAATGAGCAGTTCTTC. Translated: CASAPIAGGTKNNEQFF.

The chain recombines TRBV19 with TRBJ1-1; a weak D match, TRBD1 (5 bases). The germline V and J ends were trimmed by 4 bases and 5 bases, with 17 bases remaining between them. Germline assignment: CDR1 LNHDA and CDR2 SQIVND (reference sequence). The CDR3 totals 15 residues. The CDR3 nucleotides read TGTGCCAGTAGTACAAACGAGGGGCCACGGACTGAAGCTTTCTTT. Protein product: CASSTNEGPRTEAFF.

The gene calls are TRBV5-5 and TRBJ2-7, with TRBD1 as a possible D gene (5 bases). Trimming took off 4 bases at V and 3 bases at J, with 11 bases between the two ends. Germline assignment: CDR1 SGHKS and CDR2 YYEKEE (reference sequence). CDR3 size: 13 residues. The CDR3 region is CASSPYQGYEQYF. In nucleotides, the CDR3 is TGTGCCAGCAGCCCATACCAGGGCTACGAGCAGTACTTC.

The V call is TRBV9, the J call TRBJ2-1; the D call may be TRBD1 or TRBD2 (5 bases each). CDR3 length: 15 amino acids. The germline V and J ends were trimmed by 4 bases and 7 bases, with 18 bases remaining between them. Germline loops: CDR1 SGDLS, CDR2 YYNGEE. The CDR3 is CASSFRWGRRNEQFF. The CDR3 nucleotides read TGTGCCAGCAGCTTCCGGTGGGGGAGACGAAATGAGCAGTTCTTC.

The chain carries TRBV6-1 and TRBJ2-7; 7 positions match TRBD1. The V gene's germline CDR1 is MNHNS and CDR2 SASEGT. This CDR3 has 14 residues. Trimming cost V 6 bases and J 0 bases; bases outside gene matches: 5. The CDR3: CASRETGSSYEQYF. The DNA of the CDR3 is TGTGCCAGCAGAGAGACAGGGAGCTCCTACGAGCAGTACTTC.

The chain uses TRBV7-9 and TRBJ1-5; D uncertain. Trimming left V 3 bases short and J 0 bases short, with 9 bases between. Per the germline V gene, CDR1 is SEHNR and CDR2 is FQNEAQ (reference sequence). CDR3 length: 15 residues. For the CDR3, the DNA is TGTGCCAGCAGCTTGGACGGGTATAGCAATCAGCCCCAGCATTTT. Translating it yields CASSLDGYSNQPQHF.

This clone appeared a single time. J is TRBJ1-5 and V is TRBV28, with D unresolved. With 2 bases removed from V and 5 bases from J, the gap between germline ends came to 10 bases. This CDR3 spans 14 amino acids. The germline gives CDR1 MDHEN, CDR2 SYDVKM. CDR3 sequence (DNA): TGTGCCAGCAGTTTACAGGCGAGGGATCAGCCCCAGCATTTT. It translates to CASSLQARDQPQHF. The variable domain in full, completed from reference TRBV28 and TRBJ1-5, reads DVKVTQSSRYLVKRTGEKVFLECVQDMDHENMFWYRQDPGLGLRLIYFSYDVKMKEKGDIPEGYSVSREKKERFSLILESASTNQTSMYLCASSLQARDQPQHFGDGTRLSIL.

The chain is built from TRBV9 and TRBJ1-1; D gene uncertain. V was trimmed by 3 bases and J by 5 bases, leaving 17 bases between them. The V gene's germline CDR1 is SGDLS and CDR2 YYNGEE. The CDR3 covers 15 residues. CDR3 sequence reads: CASSGTHLMGTEAFF. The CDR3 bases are TGTGCCAGCAGCGGGACTCACCTAATGGGAACTGAAGCTTTCTTT.

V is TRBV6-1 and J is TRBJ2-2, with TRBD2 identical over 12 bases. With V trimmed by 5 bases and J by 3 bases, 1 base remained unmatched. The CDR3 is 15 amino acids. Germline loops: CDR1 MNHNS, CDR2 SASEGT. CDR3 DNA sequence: TGTGCCAGCAGTCGACTAGCGGGGGACACCGGGGAGCTGTTTTTT. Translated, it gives CASSRLAGDTGELFF.

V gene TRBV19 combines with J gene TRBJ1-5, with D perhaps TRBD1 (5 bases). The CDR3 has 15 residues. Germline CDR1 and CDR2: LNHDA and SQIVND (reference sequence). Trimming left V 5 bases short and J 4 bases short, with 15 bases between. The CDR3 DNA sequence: TGTGCCAGTAGTGAATCACAGGCGGGGAATCAGCCCCAGCATTTT. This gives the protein CASSESQAGNQPQHF.

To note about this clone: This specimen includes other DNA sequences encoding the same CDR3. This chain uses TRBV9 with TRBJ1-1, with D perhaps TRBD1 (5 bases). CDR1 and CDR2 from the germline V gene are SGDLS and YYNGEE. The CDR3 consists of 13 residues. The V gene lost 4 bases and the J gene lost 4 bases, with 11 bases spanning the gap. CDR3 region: CASSPGGGTEAFF. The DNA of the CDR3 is TGTGCCAGCAGCCCCGGGGGGGGCACTGAAGCTTTCTTT.

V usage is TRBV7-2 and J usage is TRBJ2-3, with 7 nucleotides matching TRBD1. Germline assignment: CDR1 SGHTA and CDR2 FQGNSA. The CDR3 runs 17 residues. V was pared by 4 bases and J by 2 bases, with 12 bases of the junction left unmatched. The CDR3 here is CASSSAGTEIFTDTQYF. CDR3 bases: TGTGCCAGCAGCTCGGCCGGGACAGAAATCTTCACAGATACGCAGTATTTT.

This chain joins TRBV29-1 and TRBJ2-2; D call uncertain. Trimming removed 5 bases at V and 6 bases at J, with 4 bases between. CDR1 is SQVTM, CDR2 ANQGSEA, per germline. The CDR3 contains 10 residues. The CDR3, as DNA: TGCAGCGTTTCAGCCGGGGAGCTGTTTTTT. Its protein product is CSVSAGELFF.

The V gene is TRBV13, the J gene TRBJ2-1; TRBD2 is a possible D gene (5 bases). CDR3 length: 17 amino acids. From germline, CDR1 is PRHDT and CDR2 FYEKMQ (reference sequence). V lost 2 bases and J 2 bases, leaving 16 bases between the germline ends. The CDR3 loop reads CASSLQSVSGPYNEQFF. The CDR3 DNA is TGTGCCAGCAGCTTACAGTCTGTCAGCGGTCCCTACAATGAGCAGTTCTTC.